Listed here is a single T cell receptor (beta chain). CDR3 length: 14 residues. V lost 0 bases, J lost 6 bases, and 9 bases lay in between. Germline loops: CDR1 SGHRS, CDR2 YFSETQ. Treatment here: oral pan-JAK inhibitor, 5-10 mg twice daily. This specimen comes from a study of CD8+ T cells in alopecia areata. Sequencing used cDNA as its template, made by extracting RNA and reverse transcribing it. Sequencing was performed with immunoSEQ multiplex PCR; in TCRdb, only in-frame clones are kept and a portion is missing. The sample records around 180,000 clones, less than 70% being singletons. This specimen was CD4+ T cells sorted from blood, taken between weeks 47 and 50, from a patient treated with tofacitinib. The chain recombines TRBV5-1 with TRBJ2-2; D is ambiguous. The receptor comes from a human donor with alopecia areata. CDR3 nucleotides: TGCGCCAGCAGCTTGGATGGGTTTCCCGGGGAGCTGTTTTTT. This encodes CASSLDGFPGELFF.